Shown below are 20 T cell receptor beta chains from a single sample sequenced in a study of cytomegalovirus exposure and HLA in healthy donors. The PCR used 60 Vbeta and 13 Jbeta primers. Only in-frame clones appear in the TCRdb table, and some are missing; sequencing was by immunoSEQ multiplex PCR. The repertoire has about 170,000 clones, approximately 80% of them found once; the top ten carry around 5%. Sequences were obtained from PBMCs. These receptors all stem from a man between 18 and 35 years old in good health and CMV-seronegative.

This chain uses TRBV7-2 with TRBJ2-7, with a possible D match to TRBD2 (6 bases). The CDR3 sequence is 16 residues long. Germline CDR1 reads SGHTA; CDR2 reads FQGNSA. V was pared by 5 bases and J by 0 bases, with 17 bases between. The CDR3 sequence is CASSNRAGSSSYEQYF. Written as DNA, the CDR3 is TGTGCCAGCAGCAACCGGGCGGGGTCTAGCTCCTACGAGCAGTACTTC.

The V gene is TRBV6-5, the J gene TRBJ1-5; no clear D gene. CDR1 is MNHEY and CDR2 is SVGAGI in the germline V gene. V dropped 2 bases and J dropped 0 bases, with 5 bases sitting between them. The CDR3 has 14 amino acids. The CDR3 region is CASSYAGSNQPQHF. In DNA, the CDR3 is TGTGCCAGCAGTTACGCAGGTAGCAATCAGCCCCAGCATTTT.

This chain connects TRBV7-3 to TRBJ1-1, with a tentative D call TRBD1 (6 bases). In germline, CDR1 is SGHTA, CDR2 FQGTGA. The CDR3 spans 14 residues. Trimming shortened V by 3 bases and J by 2 bases, and 10 bases separated the two germline ends. DNA for the CDR3: TGTGCCAGCAGCTTCGGGACACCCAACACTGAAGCTTTCTTT. Translating it yields CASSFGTPNTEAFF.

This sequence joins TRBV11-2 and TRBJ2-7; D gene unclear. V lost 4 bases, J lost 3 bases, and 16 bases lay in between. CDR1 is SGHAT, CDR2 FQNNGV, per germline. This CDR3 is 15 amino acids long. CDR3 amino acids: CASSSLTRAGYEQYF. Here the CDR3 DNA reads TGTGCCAGCAGCTCCCTTACCCGCGCAGGCTACGAGCAGTACTTC.

This clone has more than one count but fewer than ten. This chain connects TRBV7-9 to TRBJ2-7, with a tentative D call TRBD1 (6 bases). Germline CDR1 reads SEHNR; CDR2 reads FQNEAQ (reference sequence). The V gene lost 4 bases and the J gene lost 0 bases, with 10 bases spanning the gap. This CDR3 spans 14 amino acids. CDR3 sequence reads: CASSSTTGSYEQYF. As DNA, the CDR3 is TGTGCCAGCAGCTCGACGACAGGCTCCTACGAGCAGTACTTC.

The chain couples TRBV4-3 to TRBJ2-1; a weak D match, TRBD2 (6 bases). V gave up 4 bases and J gave up 4 bases, with 20 bases separating them. In germline, CDR1 is LGHNA, CDR2 YSLEER. The length of the CDR3 is 17 residues. The CDR3 DNA is TGCGCCAGCAGCCCACGTCTCCCGGCGGGGCTATACAATGAGCAGTTCTTC. Amino acids: CASSPRLPAGLYNEQFF.

This clone showed up just once. The chain couples TRBV7-9 to TRBJ2-1; no firm D call. The germline V gene has CDR1 SEHNR and CDR2 FQNEAQ (reference sequence). The CDR3 runs to 17 residues. Trimming left V 1 base short and J 0 bases short, with 13 bases between. CDR3 bases: TGTGCCAGCAGCTTAGAGTTCTCTAGACCCTCCTACAATGAGCAGTTCTTC. Its translation is CASSLEFSRPSYNEQFF.

The chain recombines TRBV7-2 with TRBJ1-3, with D maybe TRBD1 (6 bases). CDR1 is SGHTA, CDR2 FQGNSA, per germline. This CDR3 has 16 residues. Trimming stripped 2 bases from V and 2 bases from J, with 13 bases between. DNA for the CDR3: TGTGCCAGCAGCTTACTACAGGGTTGGGCTGGAAACACCATATATTTT. This sequence encodes CASSLLQGWAGNTIYF.

The rearrangement links TRBV5-1 to TRBJ1-4, with D possibly being TRBD1 (5 bases). The germline V gene encodes CDR1 SGHRS and CDR2 YFSETQ. The CDR3 has 16 amino acids. Trimming cost V 4 bases and J 4 bases, with 17 bases left between them. CDR3 sequence reads: CASSPVVGQGNEKLFF. The CDR3 coding sequence is TGCGCCAGCAGCCCAGTGGTGGGGCAGGGTAATGAAAAACTGTTTTTT.

The rearrangement links TRBV19 to TRBJ2-1; D ambiguous. Germline CDR1 reads LNHDA; CDR2 reads SQIVND (reference sequence). This CDR3 spans 11 amino acids. Trimming stripped 3 bases from V and 7 bases from J, with 4 bases between. The DNA for the CDR3 is TGTGCCAGTAGTATCCGGAATGAGCAGTTCTTC. Residues: CASSIRNEQFF.

The chain recombines TRBV27 with TRBJ1-5, with 7 bases matching TRBD1. From germline, CDR1 is MNHEY and CDR2 SMNVEV (reference sequence). This CDR3 region has 13 residues. Trimming took 5 bases from V and 6 from J; bases not matched to a gene: 4. The CDR3 coding sequence is TGTGCCAGCAGTATAACAGGGGTTCAGCCCCAGCATTTT. Translation: CASSITGVQPQHF.

The V and J genes are TRBV9 and TRBJ2-7; D not resolved. The CDR3 covers 12 residues. V was trimmed by 3 bases and J by 6 bases, leaving 10 bases between them. CDR1 is SGDLS and CDR2 is YYNGEE in the germline V gene. CDR3 protein: CASSAQESEQYF. CDR3 sequence (DNA): TGTGCCAGCAGCGCTCAAGAGAGCGAGCAGTACTTC.

The V call is TRBV7-2, the J call TRBJ1-5, with unresolved D. The V and J ends lost 1 base and 0 bases respectively, with 7 bases between them. Germline V gene data show CDR1 as SGHTA and CDR2 as FQGNSA. This CDR3 spans 15 amino acids. In DNA, the CDR3 is TGTGCCAGCAGCTTAGAGCCAGGTAGCAATCAGCCCCAGCATTTT. This encodes CASSLEPGSNQPQHF.

This chain connects TRBV6-6 to TRBJ2-3, with no clear D. CDR3 size: 13 residues. V gave up 6 bases and J gave up 3 bases, with 10 bases separating them. CDR1 is MNHNY, CDR2 SVGAGI, per germline (reference sequence). As DNA, the CDR3 is TGTGCCAGCAGCATAGTCGAAACAGATACGCAGTATTTT. Protein: CASSIVETDTQYF.

This clone was detected only once. The V call is TRBV6-1, the J call TRBJ2-7, with D possibly TRBD2 on 5 matching bases. V lost 6 bases to trimming and J lost 5 bases, with 11 bases between them. Germline assignment: CDR1 MNHNS and CDR2 SASEGT. The CDR3 is made up of 12 amino acids. CDR3 nucleotide sequence: TGTGCCAGCAGGAGAGAGGAGGACGAGCAGTACTTC. Its translation: CASRREEDEQYF.

The rearrangement uses TRBV25-1 and TRBJ1-1; D is possibly TRBD1 (5 bases). The V gene's germline CDR1 is MGHDK and CDR2 SYGVNS. The CDR3 has 15 amino acids. The V end lost 3 bases, the J end lost 0 bases, and 11 bases lay between the germline ends. DNA of the CDR3: TGTGCCAGCAGTGATGGGCAGGGTATGAACACTGAAGCTTTCTTT. Translation gives CASSDGQGMNTEAFF.

The chain carries TRBV19 and TRBJ2-2, with 10 bases matching TRBD2. This CDR3 has 15 residues. V dropped 8 bases and J dropped 5; count of bases not matched to a gene: 8. The germline gives CDR1 LNHDA, CDR2 SQIVND (reference sequence). CDR3 region: CASSLSGGRTGELFF. The CDR3 DNA reads as TGTGCCAGTTCCCTTAGCGGGGGGCGGACCGGGGAGCTGTTTTTT.

This chain joins TRBV7-9 and TRBJ2-7; 11 nucleotides line up with TRBD1. Germline loops: CDR1 SEHNR, CDR2 FQNEAQ (reference sequence). This CDR3 has 15 residues. V lost 5 bases, J lost 1 base, and 4 bases stayed unmatched. CDR3: CASSMGQGESYEQYF. CDR3 nucleotides: TGTGCCAGCAGCATGGGACAGGGGGAATCCTACGAGCAGTACTTC.

V gene TRBV7-9 combines with J gene TRBJ2-7; possible D gene TRBD1, 6 bases. From germline, CDR1 is SEHNR and CDR2 FQNEAQ (reference sequence). V was shortened by 6 bases and J by 6 bases, with 12 bases between the two germline ends. The CDR3 is made up of 12 amino acids. The CDR3 region is CASRAGVGEQYF. CDR3 coding DNA: TGTGCCAGCAGAGCAGGGGTGGGCGAGCAGTACTTC.

The V gene is TRBV9, the J gene TRBJ1-1, with D maybe TRBD1 (5 bases). Trimming removed 5 bases at V and 0 bases at J, with 17 bases between. CDR1 SGDLS and CDR2 YYNGEE come from the germline V gene. The CDR3 extends over 16 amino acids. CDR3: CASSFLGGGVNTEAFF. The CDR3 nucleotides are TGTGCCAGCAGTTTTCTCGGGGGAGGAGTGAACACTGAAGCTTTCTTT.